This paragraph covers one T cell receptor beta chain sequence. Its target is unknown. This entry is derived from a study of cytomegalovirus exposure and HLA in healthy donors. Study-wide results and caveats: When the data were analyzed later, several of the most significant clusters appeared to be linked to common viral pathogens. TCR beta V- and J-gene trimming was later associated with a missense DCLRE1C variant. CMV serostatus was the only recorded immune exposure for donors.

Per the germline V gene, CDR1 is SNHLY and CDR2 is FYNNEI. Trimming shortened V by 7 bases and J by 9 bases, and 19 bases separated the two germline ends. The CDR3 is 14 residues long. The PCR had 60 Vbeta and 13 Jbeta primers. Sequencing was performed with immunoSEQ multiplex PCR; in TCRdb, only in-frame clones are kept and a portion is missing. The sample has about 140,000 clones; roughly four fifths are singletons. The donors (healthy individuals) were bone marrow donors. The TCR was taken from a male donor in good health and CMV-seronegative. This chain uses TRBV2 with TRBJ2-1; a possible D gene is TRBD2 (6 bases). What was sequenced was PBMCs. Here the CDR3 reads CASTGGMREGEQFF. The DNA for the CDR3 is TGTGCCAGCACGGGCGGGATGAGAGAGGGTGAGCAGTTCTTC.